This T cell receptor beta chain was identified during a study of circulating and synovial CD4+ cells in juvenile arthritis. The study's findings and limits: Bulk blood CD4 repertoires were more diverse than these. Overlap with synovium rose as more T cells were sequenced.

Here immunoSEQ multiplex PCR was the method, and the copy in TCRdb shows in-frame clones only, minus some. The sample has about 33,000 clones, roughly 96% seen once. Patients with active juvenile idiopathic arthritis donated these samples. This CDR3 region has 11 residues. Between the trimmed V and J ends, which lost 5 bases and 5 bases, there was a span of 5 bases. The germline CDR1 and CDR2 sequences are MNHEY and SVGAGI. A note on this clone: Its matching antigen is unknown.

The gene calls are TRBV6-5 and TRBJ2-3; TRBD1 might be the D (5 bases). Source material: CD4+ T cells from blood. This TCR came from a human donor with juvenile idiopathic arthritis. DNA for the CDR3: TGTGCCAGCAGTAGGGGAGATACGCAGTATTTT. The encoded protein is CASSRGDTQYF.